This is a list of T cell receptor beta chains from one sample in a study of control samples from healthy donors and cancer patients. Some clones are missing from TCRdb's copy, which holds only in-frame ones; the method was immunoSEQ multiplex PCR. The repertoire holds 150,000 to 200,000 clones, with 75% to 95% as singletons. Material for sequencing was blood. The source of these receptors is a woman aged 25 to 39 in good health. Both conserved end residues are part of each CDR3. Fields, in order: J gene, clone size, D gene, V gene, CDR3 length, CDR3 DNA, CDR3 protein. The D gene is left open where the match is weak. Expanded clones are given a class, and other clones once, few, many or no size at all.

J: TRBJ1-1; size: -; D: -; V: TRBV29-1; length: 12; DNA: TGCAGCGTCCGACAGGATATCACTGAAGCTTTCTTT; CDR3: CSVRQDITEAFF
J: TRBJ2-1; size: -; D: TRBD2; V: TRBV3-1/TRBV3-2; length: 16; DNA: TGTGCCAGCAGCCAAGATCCCGCGGGGGGGCGGAATGAGCAGTTCTTC; CDR3: CASSQDPAGGRNEQFF
J: TRBJ2-7; size: -; D: -; V: TRBV5-4; length: 12; DNA: TGTGCCAGCAGCCCCGACTCCTACGAGCAGTACTTC; CDR3: CASSPDSYEQYF
J: TRBJ1-4; size: -; D: TRBD1; V: TRBV11-2; length: 16; DNA: TGTGCCAGCAGCTTAGTAGGACAGGGACGGGGCGAAAAACTGTTTTTT; CDR3: CASSLVGQGRGEKLFF
J: TRBJ1-4; size: -; D: -; V: TRBV7-9; length: 14; DNA: TGTGCCAGCAGCATGACAGGTGGAGATGAAAAACTGTTTTTT; CDR3: CASSMTGGDEKLFF
J: TRBJ2-1; size: -; D: TRBD1; V: TRBV7-8; length: 18; DNA: TGTGCCAGCAGCTTAGTTACGGCAGGGGGAAGCGGACACAATGAGCAGTTCTTC; CDR3: CASSLVTAGGSGHNEQFF
J: TRBJ1-1; size: -; D: -; V: TRBV6-6; length: 14; DNA: TGTGCCAGCAGTTCGGGAGGGGGGGGAACTGAAGCTTTCTTT; CDR3: CASSSGGGGTEAFF
J: TRBJ2-2; size: -; D: -; V: TRBV7-8; length: 14; DNA: TGTGCCAGCAGCTTAGCGGCCGGGAATAGGGAGCTGTTTTTT; CDR3: CASSLAAGNRELFF
J: TRBJ2-5; size: once; D: -; V: TRBV4-1; length: 14; DNA: TGCGCCAGCAGCCAAGTCACGGGGCAAGAGACCCAGTACTTC; CDR3: CASSQVTGQETQYF
J: TRBJ1-3; size: -; D: -; V: TRBV6-6; length: 13; DNA: TGTGCCAGCACCACAGGGCTCCGAAACACCATATATTTT; CDR3: CASTTGLRNTIYF
J: TRBJ2-1; size: few; D: -; V: TRBV4-3; length: 17; DNA: TGCGCCAGCAGCCGGTATACTAGCAGCAGCTCCTACAATGAGCAGTTCTTC; CDR3: CASSRYTSSSSYNEQFF
J: TRBJ1-6; size: -; D: -; V: TRBV10-3; length: 13; DNA: TGTGCCATCAGTGTCACAGATAATTCACCCCTCCACTTT; CDR3: CAISVTDNSPLHF
J: TRBJ2-1; size: -; D: -; V: TRBV9; length: 14; DNA: TGTGCCAGCAGCGTAGGGGAATCCTACAATGAGCAGTTCTTC; CDR3: CASSVGESYNEQFF
J: TRBJ1-2; size: -; D: -; V: TRBV14; length: 12; DNA: TGTGCCAGCAGTCCCGGGACCTATGGCTACACCTTC; CDR3: CASSPGTYGYTF
J: TRBJ1-5; size: -; D: TRBD1; V: TRBV28; length: 16; DNA: TGTGCCAGCAGCCAACCCCGACAGGGAAGAGGGCAGCCCCAGCATTTT; CDR3: CASSQPRQGRGQPQHF
J: TRBJ1-4; size: once; D: TRBD1; V: TRBV6-6; length: 15; DNA: TGTGCCAGCAGTTACTCGAAGGGACAGGGCGTCGAACTGTTTTTT; CDR3: CASSYSKGQGVELFF
J: TRBJ1-2; size: -; D: -; V: TRBV3-1/TRBV3-2; length: 13; DNA: TGTGCCAGCAGCCCCGGGACGGTCTATGGCTACACCTTC; CDR3: CASSPGTVYGYTF
J: TRBJ1-2; size: once; D: TRBD1; V: TRBV7-6; length: 14; DNA: TGTGCCAGCAGCTTAGAGAGGGGGCGAGGTGGCTACACCTTC; CDR3: CASSLERGRGGYTF